This paragraph reports one T cell receptor beta chain. This clonotype was observed a handful of times. Its antigen remains unidentified. There are no base qualities to consult, and no much larger clone falls within one base. The label giving this sample's time point can be read as: newly diagnosed GD, antithyroid drugs for less than 3 months. For both TCR sequencing and RNA sequencing, RNA was extracted from PBMCs in TRIzol. The diagnosis of Graves' disease was made according to American Thyroid Association guidelines. Patients for the study were recruited at an endocrinology department in Xi'an, China. Each patient gave approximately 8.8 milliliters of peripheral blood, collected in an EDTA anticoagulant tube. Ficoll Paque Plus density gradient separation was used to isolate PBMCs, and no further T cell sorting was performed. An Agilent 2100 Bioanalyzer and agarose gel were used to check RNA quality, and a NanoDrop 2000 was used to measure RNA concentration.

The data stem from a study of regulatory T cells in long-lasting Graves disease (dated by TCRdb to about 2021). For context, the study as a whole: Antithyroid drugs had been taken for less than 3 months by newly diagnosed Graves' disease patients. A total of about 33 samples underwent TCR sequencing, from about 13 patients with persistent Graves' disease and approximately 20 patients with newly diagnosed Graves' disease. The study was conducted in China and was registered as a clinical trial. Peripheral blood TCR sequencing and RNA sequencing compared persistent Graves' disease patients with newly diagnosed Graves' disease patients. On the study overall, not on this receptor specifically: Lower TCR Shannon entropy and fewer highly expanded clones were observed in persistent Graves' disease patients than in newly diagnosed patients, which suggested clonal expansion. Only peripheral blood was studied, because thyroid tissue, the primary lesion, was inaccessible. Sequencing and analysis were limited to the TCR beta chain. More public clonotypes were shared among persistent patients (roughly 2,700) than among newly diagnosed patients (roughly 1,000). The authors noted that the small sample size was a limitation that may lower accuracy. Persistent disease showed preferential use of TRBV28, TRBJ1-2 and TRBJ2-5, whereas newly diagnosed disease favored TRBV20-1 and TRBJ2-1.

The library was obtained by multiplex PCR. Data came from an Illumina HiSeq 4000. iRepertoire HTBI primers and Arm-PCR amplification of CDR3 regions were used to construct TCR beta libraries. Before sequencing, the PCR products underwent gel purification. The authors' analysis ran thus. Gene usage analysis of CDR3 amino acid clonotypes used the roughly 60 TRBV and 11 to 15 TRBJ segments found across samples. Filtered high-quality paired reads were merged into contigs using COPE and FqMerger. BLAST was used to align contigs to the IMGT TRBV, TRBD and TRBJ reference genes, and CDR3 was defined following IMGT. Highly expanded clones were defined as clonotypes with a frequency above 0.1%. Shannon entropy was used to measure repertoire diversity, and the Gini coefficient was used to measure V-J evenness. Public clonotypes were defined as clonotypes shared by more than one individual. In-frame beta chains were kept once TCRdb had trimmed the public reads at Q25 with fastp and called clones with MiXCR. Entries that share a CDR3 protein sequence are merged under the most common genes and DNA. The V and J calls, along with clone size, are taken from TCRdb and not from the paper's own processing. In all, the sample holds approximately 440,000 distinct CDR3 sequences, and 15% to 20% of those were seen once. The ten largest clonotypes hold 10% to 15% of the sample.

Germline trimming: 4 bases from V, 0 bases from J; junction bases outside gene matches: 9. Reading the germline V gene (reference sequence) gives CDR1 LNHDA and CDR2 SQIVND. Spanning cysteine to phenylalanine, the CDR3 consists of 18 amino acids. Kept here is only the CDR3 DNA, which spans 54 bases and is read in frame from base 1. These records were also assigned to another study, of T cells in Graves' hyperthyroidism and ophthalmopathy. As described in the second report: Stable Graves' hyperthyroidism was defined as the absence of progression to ophthalmopathy over 18 months of follow-up. Hyperthyroidism patients were newly diagnosed, with disease duration under 2 months, and aged 18 to 65 years. Exclusion was applied to patients with uncontrolled infections, other autoimmune diseases, pregnancy or lactation. Diagnoses were established on the basis of clinical symptoms, serum thyroxine and TRAb, thyroid ultrasound, and orbital computed tomography. For the first round of RT-PCR on the TCR CDR3, the HTBI primer set was used together with the Qiagen OneStep RT-PCR kit. Blood samples also contained most of the expanded thyroid clonotypes (frequency above 0.001), which suggests that blood repertoires may reflect thyroid immune responses. In cross-validation, a model built on a 13 V-J signature told ophthalmopathy apart from stable hyperthyroidism with under 90% sensitivity and roughly 83% specificity, and in testing the same model reached 80%/75%. In validation, progression to ophthalmopathy was predicted by the model with 70.59% sensitivity and 72.22% specificity, a median of approximately 7.1 months before onset. TCR V-J signatures able to tell the groups apart were searched for in a discovery cohort of 95 to 100 patients, of whom around 42 had Graves' ophthalmopathy and about 55 had stable Graves' hyperthyroidism. Whether ophthalmopathy could be predicted prospectively was tested in an independent validation cohort made up of 18 to 20 hyperthyroidism patients plus 17 patients who later progressed to ophthalmopathy. The 80 to 100 discovery patients were randomly divided into training and test sets at a 7:3 ratio. Thyroid tissue and blood T-cell repertoires from more than 5 Graves' hyperthyroidism patients were also compared in the study. Once sampling was done, hyperthyroidism patients were given methimazole at a starting dose of 30 mg daily, whereas ophthalmopathy patients were given high-dose intravenous methylprednisolone. The libraries were constructed in a second round of multiplex PCR and then size-selected and purified. Libraries were sequenced paired-end with 100 bp reads on an Illumina HiSeq2000. SOAPnuke was used to process the raw data, removing reads that contained adapters or uncalled bases, had a mean Phred below 15, or lacked an exact match to the constant primer or identifier. High-quality paired reads were merged using COPE v1.2.5, and each unique nucleotide sequence was defined as a clonotype. MiTCR v1.1 was used to align the clonotypes against IMGT TRBV, TRBD and TRBJ reference segments. The analysis was restricted to V-J combinations with a frequency above 0.0001, which together covered 99% to 99.2% of the repertoires. A TCS score was defined as the ratio between F50 (clonal expansion) and ExV (chaos), using BLOSUM62-based TCRdist between CDR3 peptides within each V-J. Welch's t-statistics and random forest reduced just over 500 V-J features to 10 to 15, which were used in a naive Bayes classifier (R e1071). Sample size was not statistically predetermined, and investigators were not blinded to group allocation. TCR Vbeta CDR3 sequencing of some 140 peripheral blood samples (over 40 ophthalmopathy, over 70 hyperthyroidism and roughly 17 progressor patients) is reported in the paper.

Recombination joined TRBV19 with TRBJ2-4; 10 bases in the middle match TRBD2. The source was peripheral blood mononuclear cells (PBMCs), collected at new diagnosis, from a patient treated with antithyroid drugs. This receptor was identified in a man in his forties with Graves disease. Donor details come from another sample of the same person, matched by shared clones. The CDR3 sequence is CASSNQGLARLAKNIQYF. The DNA sequence follows: TGTGCCAGTAGTAACCAGGGACTAGCGAGACTAGCCAAAAACATTCAGTACTTC. With the rest looked up from the reference TRBV19 and TRBJ2-4 genes rather than sequenced, the full variable domain is DGGITQSPKYLFRKEGQNVTLSCEQNLNHDAMYWYRQDPGQGLRLIYYSQIVNDFQKGDIAEGYSVSREKKESFPLTVTSAQKNPTAFYLCASSNQGLARLAKNIQYFGAGTRLSVL.